This passage covers 19 T cell receptor beta chains from one sample sequenced in a study of response to subunit inactivated influenza vaccine. TCRdb ran MiXCR on the RT-PCR reads and lists one entry per CDR3 protein. The sample has about 170,000 distinct CDR3 sequences; 9.5% to 15% are singletons. Another study also made use of these data, one on T cells expressing NK-cell markers. That investigation notes: 5'RACE template switching with UMIs produced the TCR beta cDNA.

The specimen was CD8+ T cells sorted from PBMCs, collected 11 to 12 days after vaccination. The receptors come from a man aged 50 or older who received an inactivated influenza vaccine.

This clonotype was picked up a small number of times. The rearrangement joins TRBV12-2 to TRBJ2-5; the table's TRBD2 call for D was not verified on the DNA. TRBV12-2 is labeled a pseudogene. The CDR3 totals 16 residues. CDR3 region: CASRPRLIGTEETQYF. The CDR3, as DNA: TGTGCAAGTCGCCCGCGTTTGATTGGGACTGAAGAGACCCAGTACTTC.

This clonotype has just a few counts. The chain carries TRBV24-1 and TRBJ2-4; maybe TRBD2 (6 bases). V was clipped by 0 bases and J by 1 base, with 12 bases between them. The CDR3 is made up of 17 amino acids. Germline loops: CDR1 KGHDR, CDR2 SFDVKD. The CDR3 coding sequence is TGTGCCACCAGTGATTTGGGGCTAGCGACTGCCAAAAACATTCAGTACTTC. This translates into CATSDLGLATAKNIQYF.

This clonotype turned up a few times. The genes are TRBV7-6 and TRBJ1-1, with D hard to call. In germline, CDR1 is SGHVS, CDR2 FNYEAQ. CDR3 size: 14 residues. Trimming cost V 1 base and J 6 bases, with 12 bases left between them. CDR3 DNA: TGTGCCAGCAGCTTAGGATCCGGGGTCGCTGAAGCTTTCTTT. Translation: CASSLGSGVAEAFF.

The chain couples TRBV7-6 to TRBJ2-2, with D unresolved. Germline V gene lookup returns CDR1 SGHVS and CDR2 FNYEAQ. The CDR3 runs to 15 residues. The germline V and J ends were trimmed by 5 bases and 3 bases, with 13 bases remaining between them. This CDR3 is CASSHGREDTGELFF. The CDR3 region has the DNA TGTGCCAGCAGCCACGGAAGGGAAGACACCGGGGAGCTGTTTTTT.

V is TRBV7-3 and J is TRBJ2-3, with D possibly being TRBD1 (5 bases). This CDR3 spans 16 amino acids. V was pared by 0 bases and J by 2 bases, with 12 bases between. Germline V lookup: CDR1 SGHTA, CDR2 FQGTGA. CDR3 region: CASSLTGLSYTDTQYF. In nucleotides, the CDR3 is TGTGCCAGCAGCTTAACGGGGCTAAGTTACACAGATACGCAGTATTTT.

This clonotype appeared a few times. The chain joins TRBV5-6 to TRBJ2-3; TRBD2 aligns across 8 bases. V shed 0 bases and J 0 bases; nucleotides not matched to a gene: 0. Germline V gene lookup returns CDR1 SGHDT and CDR2 YYEEEE. This CDR3 region has 15 residues. DNA of the CDR3: TGTGCCAGCAGCTTGGCGGGGGGGAGCACAGATACGCAGTATTTT. Its protein product is CASSLAGGSTDTQYF.

In its sample, this clonotype was seen a few times. The chain employs TRBV6-5 and TRBJ2-5; D may be TRBD1 or TRBD2 (5 bases each). Germline CDR1 is MNHEY and CDR2 is SVGAGI. V dropped 5 bases and J dropped 4 bases, with 17 bases sitting between them. CDR3 length: 15 residues. CDR3: CASSASMGDLETQYF. The CDR3 nucleotides are TGTGCCAGCAGTGCCTCGATGGGGGATTTAGAGACCCAGTACTTC.

The rearrangement uses TRBV29-1 and TRBJ2-7; D may be TRBD1 (5 bases). This CDR3 is built from 14 residues. Germline CDR1 is SQVTM and CDR2 is ANQGSEA. V lost 5 bases and J 2 bases, leaving 16 bases between the germline ends. The CDR3 is CSVPDDSSPYEQYF. The CDR3 DNA follows: TGCAGCGTTCCCGACGACAGTTCTCCCTACGAGCAGTACTTC.

This clonotype showed up just a few times. The rearrangement uses TRBV25-1 and TRBJ2-7, with D possibly TRBD2 on 7 matching bases. The CDR3 runs 14 residues. The V gene lost 4 bases and the J gene lost 5 bases, with 15 bases spanning the gap. Germline loops: CDR1 MGHDK, CDR2 SYGVNS. The chain's CDR3 is CASSGGGGLHEQYF. CDR3 in DNA: TGTGCCAGCAGTGGGGGAGGGGGACTGCACGAGCAGTACTTC.

This clonotype has just a few counts. J is TRBJ1-2 and V is TRBV7-9; 10 bases map to TRBD1. V gave up 1 base and J gave up 8 bases; unmatched junction bases: 13. CDR1 SEHNR and CDR2 FQNEAQ come from the germline V gene (reference sequence). The CDR3 is 17 residues long. CDR3 coding DNA: TGTGCCAGCAGCTTAGGACCCCTCCCGGGACAGGGGAGCGGCTACACCTTC. Translating gives CASSLGPLPGQGSGYTF.

V usage is TRBV10-2 and J usage is TRBJ2-1; D is perhaps TRBD1 (6 bases). V was pared by 6 bases and J by 5 bases, with 11 bases between. This CDR3 region has 13 residues. Germline V CDR1 and CDR2: WSHSY, SAAADI. In DNA form, the CDR3 reads TGCGCCAGCAGCGACGGACAGCACAATGAGCAGTTCTTC. The encoded protein is CASSDGQHNEQFF.

This chain joins TRBV9 and TRBJ2-7; 7 bases align to TRBD1. Germline assignment: CDR1 SGDLS and CDR2 YYNGEE. J gave up 2 bases and V 3 bases, and 2 bases lay outside the gene matches. This CDR3 region has 13 residues. The CDR3 coding sequence is TGTGCCAGCAGCGCGGGACAGACCTACGAGCAGTACTTC. The encoded protein is CASSAGQTYEQYF. Complete variable domain (other parts from reference TRBV9 and TRBJ2-7): DSGVTQTPKHLITATGQRVTLRCSPRSGDLSVYWYQQSLDQGLQFLIQYYNGEERAKGNILERFSAQQFPDLHSELNLSSLELGDSALYFCASSAGQTYEQYFGPGTRLTVT.

The rearrangement uses TRBV4-3 and TRBJ1-2; unclear D gene. The CDR3 loop spans 15 amino acids. The germline gives CDR1 LGHNA, CDR2 YSLEER. Trimming left V 0 bases short and J 0 bases short, with 8 bases between. CDR3: CASSQDRLTNYGYTF. As DNA, the CDR3 is TGCGCCAGCAGCCAAGATCGGTTGACTAACTATGGCTACACCTTC.

This chain uses TRBV10-3 with TRBJ2-1; 7 positions match TRBD1. With V trimmed by 2 bases and J by 1 base, 8 bases remained unmatched. The CDR3 is 17 amino acids. The germline gives CDR1 ENHRY, CDR2 SYGVKD. The CDR3 bases are TGTGCCATCAGTGAGCCAGGGCTGGGACAGTCCTACAATGAGCAGTTCTTC. Encoded protein: CAISEPGLGQSYNEQFF.

Here the CDR3 DNA reads TGTGCCAGCAGTGACGCCGGCGGGAGGAGGTACGAGCAGTACTTC. Its protein is CASSDAGGRRYEQYF. The chain uses TRBV6-1 and TRBJ2-7, with 8 bases matching TRBD2. The J segment lost 4 bases and the V segment lost 3 bases, leaving 8 bases of the junction unmatched. The CDR3 sequence is 15 residues long. In germline, CDR1 is MNHNS, CDR2 SASEGT.

The chain joins TRBV4-1 to TRBJ1-2; D call uncertain. Trimming stripped 0 bases from V and 6 bases from J, with 14 bases between. The germline V gene encodes CDR1 MGHRA and CDR2 YSYEKL. This CDR3 contains 15 residues. The CDR3 nucleotides are TGCGCCAGCAGCCAAGATAAGATCGGATCTGATGGCTACACCTTC. Translating it yields CASSQDKIGSDGYTF.

Only a few counts were recorded for this clonotype. The chain carries TRBV7-9 and TRBJ2-2; 11 bases agree with TRBD2. J gave up 6 bases and V 6 bases, and 3 bases lay outside the gene matches. The CDR3 is 14 residues long. The germline V gene encodes CDR1 SEHNR and CDR2 FQNEAQ (reference sequence). DNA of the CDR3: TGTGCCAGCAGACTAGCGGGAGAGGCCGGGGAGCTGTTTTTT. Amino acids: CASRLAGEAGELFF.

This clonotype has just a few counts. This chain connects TRBV6-5 to TRBJ1-1, with 7 bases fitting TRBD1. Germline CDR1 reads MNHEY; CDR2 reads SVGAGI. The CDR3 is made up of 15 amino acids. V gave up 0 bases and J gave up 3 bases; unmatched junction bases: 4. The DNA of the CDR3 is TGTGCCAGCAGTTACTCGAGGGGGCAGTACACTGAAGCTTTCTTT. The encoded protein is CASSYSRGQYTEAFF.

The CDR3 loop is CASSYRGDTQYF. Here the CDR3 DNA reads TGTGCCAGCAGTTATCGTGGAGATACGCAGTATTTT. The chain employs TRBV6-5 and TRBJ2-3; D remains unclear. Germline V gene data show CDR1 as MNHEY and CDR2 as SVGAGI. Trimming left V 3 bases short and J 5 bases short, with 6 bases between. The CDR3 loop spans 12 amino acids.